These T cell receptor beta chains were read from a single sample in a study of blood T cells in healthy people across ages. Using its own MiXCR run on the 5' RACE reads, TCRdb lists one record per CDR3 protein. The table has 980,000 or so distinct CDR3 sequences, around 48% seen once. Sequences were obtained from blood. These TCRs come from a man younger than 40 in good health. Both conserved end residues are part of each CDR3. The order of the fields is D gene, V gene, J gene, clone size, CDR3 protein, CDR3 DNA. A D gene is named only where the DNA matches it firmly. Clone size is shown for a subset of rows, as once, few, many or a class of expanded clone.

.	TRBV3-1	TRBJ2-5	many	CASSQDSRAIQETQYF	TGTGCCAGCAGCCAAGATAGCAGGGCCATCCAAGAGACCCAGTACTTC
.	TRBV27	TRBJ1-1	.	CASSPRAATEAFF	TGTGCCAGCAGTCCGAGGGCAGCCACTGAAGCTTTCTTT
.	TRBV6-2/TRBV6-3	TRBJ1-2	many	CASSYGQPSRGYTF	TGTGCCAGCAGTTACGGACAGCCATCGAGAGGCTACACCTTC
TRBD1	TRBV29-1	TRBJ1-1	few	CSSSDRVDTEAFF	TGCAGCTCCTCTGACAGGGTGGACACTGAAGCTTTCTTT
TRBD1	TRBV2	TRBJ2-5	.	CASSGPGTGIELQETQYF	TGTGCCAGCAGCGGTCCCGGGACAGGGATCGAATTACAAGAGACCCAGTACTTC
.	TRBV9	TRBJ2-5	.	CASSVGTGNRQETQYF	TGTGCCAGCAGCGTAGGAACGGGGAATCGGCAAGAGACCCAGTACTTC
.	TRBV20-1	TRBJ1-5	.	CSASIGQSNQPQHF	TGCAGTGCTTCAATAGGACAGAGCAATCAGCCCCAGCATTTT
TRBD1	TRBV20-1	TRBJ2-3	few	CSARVLGQGDTQYF	TGCAGTGCTAGAGTCTTGGGACAGGGAGATACGCAGTATTTT
.	TRBV28	TRBJ2-4	.	CASLELAKNIQYF	TGTGCCAGTCTTGAGTTAGCCAAAAACATTCAGTACTTC
.	TRBV27	TRBJ1-5	.	CASSFEGDQPQHF	TGTGCCAGCAGTTTCGAGGGTGACCAGCCCCAGCATTTT
.	TRBV12-3/TRBV12-4	TRBJ2-3	.	CASSRPNRGTDTQYF	TGTGCCAGCAGTCGGCCGAACAGGGGCACAGATACGCAGTATTTT
.	TRBV10-3	TRBJ2-4	.	CAISESIRDIQYF	TGTGCCATCAGTGAGTCGATTAGGGACATTCAGTACTTC
.	TRBV11-3	TRBJ2-1	.	CASSPREDNEQFF	TGTGCCAGCAGCCCGAGAGAAGACAATGAGCAGTTCTTC
.	TRBV7-2	TRBJ1-2	few	CASSPGGQFNYGYTF	TGTGCCAGCAGCCCCGGGGGGCAGTTTAACTATGGCTACACCTTC
TRBD2	TRBV2	TRBJ2-3	.	CASSDTLAGGLQYF	TGTGCCAGCAGTGATACACTAGCGGGGGGACTGCAGTATTTT
TRBD1	TRBV14	TRBJ2-3	.	CASSQVWTGTQYF	TGTGCCAGCAGCCAAGTATGGACAGGAACGCAGTATTTT
.	TRBV9	TRBJ1-2	many	CASSVELQGRYTF	TGTGCCAGCAGCGTAGAGCTACAGGGCAGGTACACCTTC
.	TRBV4-3	TRBJ2-5	.	CASSQVEGFGETQYF	TGCGCCAGCAGCCAAGTGGAAGGTTTCGGAGAGACCCAGTACTTC
.	TRBV7-2	TRBJ2-7	.	CASSSARPAYEQYF	TGTGCCAGCAGCTCCGCGAGGCCGGCCTACGAGCAGTACTTC
.	TRBV9	TRBJ2-3	few	CASSATVSTDTQYF	TGTGCCAGCAGCGCGACAGTCAGCACAGATACGCAGTATTTT
TRBD2	TRBV14	TRBJ2-5	.	CASSQVLLAGRETQYF	TGTGCCAGCAGCCAAGTGCTACTAGCGGGTCGGGAGACCCAGTACTTC
TRBD2	TRBV10-3	TRBJ2-2	.	CAISDLAGATNTGELFF	TGTGCCATCAGTGACCTAGCGGGGGCAACGAACACCGGGGAGCTGTTTTTT
.	TRBV20-1	TRBJ2-3	.	CSARDRKMTDTQYF	TGCAGTGCTAGAGACAGGAAGATGACAGATACGCAGTATTTT
TRBD1	TRBV4-1	TRBJ1-2	.	CASSQAAGGNYGYTF	TGCGCCAGCAGCCAAGCGGCAGGGGGGAACTATGGCTACACCTTC
TRBD2	TRBV20-1	TRBJ2-1	.	CSARPGTSSYNEQFF	TGCAGTGCCCGCCCAGGGACTAGCTCCTACAATGAGCAGTTCTTC
.	TRBV5-1	TRBJ2-5	.	CASAPKTGTSLATQYF	TGCGCCAGCGCCCCTAAAACCGGGACGTCGCTTGCGACCCAGTACTTC
TRBD1	TRBV28	TRBJ1-5	.	CASSRDREGYGQPQHF	TGTGCCAGCAGCAGAGACAGGGAAGGGTACGGGCAGCCCCAGCATTTT
TRBD2	TRBV4-2	TRBJ2-5	.	CASSQESGLALGKTQYF	TGTGCCAGCAGCCAAGAGTCAGGACTAGCATTGGGGAAGACCCAGTACTTC
TRBD1	TRBV3-1	TRBJ1-2	once	CASNRDRGDGYTF	TGTGCCAGCAACCGGGACAGGGGTGATGGCTACACCTTC
TRBD2	TRBV5-1	TRBJ2-1	many	CASSFGLAGDRDNEQFF	TGCGCCAGCAGCTTCGGACTAGCGGGGGATCGCGACAATGAGCAGTTCTTC
TRBD1	TRBV5-1	TRBJ2-7	.	CASSRLGTVRAYEQYF	TGCGCCAGCAGCCGATTGGGGACAGTTCGAGCCTACGAGCAGTACTTC
.	TRBV20-1	TRBJ1-2	.	CSAPPSNYGYTF	TGCAGTGCCCCGCCGAGTAACTATGGCTACACCTTC
TRBD1	TRBV6-5	TRBJ1-2	.	CAGSYFATGGYGYTF	TGTGCCGGCAGTTACTTTGCGACAGGGGGCTATGGCTACACCTTC
TRBD1	TRBV7-2	TRBJ1-5	once	CASRKTGELSNQPQHF	TGTGCCAGCAGAAAAACAGGGGAACTTAGCAATCAGCCCCAGCATTTT
TRBD2	TRBV28	TRBJ2-1	few	CASSPTLSGGARGEQFF	TGTGCCAGCAGCCCGACGCTGAGCGGGGGGGCGCGTGGTGAGCAGTTCTTC
.	TRBV5-1	TRBJ2-7	.	CASSRLDSFTYEQYF	TGCGCCAGCAGCCGGCTGGACAGCTTTACCTACGAGCAGTACTTC
TRBD1	TRBV7-9	TRBJ2-4	.	CASSLLTGELAKNIQYF	TGTGCCAGCAGCCTACTTACAGGGGAGTTGGCCAAAAACATTCAGTACTTC
TRBD2	TRBV6-4	TRBJ2-3	.	CASSDSTSGGPDTQYF	TGTGCCAGCAGTGACTCGACTAGCGGGGGCCCAGATACGCAGTATTTT
.	TRBV6-1	TRBJ2-3	few	CASSARGDTQYF	TGTGCCAGCAGTGCCCGGGGAGATACGCAGTATTTT
.	TRBV15	TRBJ2-3	few	CATSRDFEYTDTQYF	TGTGCCACCAGCAGAGATTTCGAGTATACAGATACGCAGTATTTT
TRBD1	TRBV6-5	TRBJ2-7	few	CASTPGQDSYEQYF	TGTGCCAGCACCCCAGGACAGGACTCCTACGAGCAGTACTTC
TRBD1	TRBV9	TRBJ2-1	.	CASSGQGAAYNEQFF	TGTGCCAGCAGCGGACAGGGGGCTGCCTACAATGAGCAGTTCTTC
TRBD2	TRBV12-3/TRBV12-4	TRBJ2-3	.	CASSSTLAGGQWNTDTQYF	TGTGCCAGCAGTTCGACACTAGCGGGGGGGCAATGGAACACAGATACGCAGTATTTT
.	TRBV28	TRBJ1-2	.	CASSLGVSDYGYTF	TGTGCCAGCAGTTTGGGGGTTTCTGACTATGGCTACACCTTC